The entry below describes one T cell receptor beta chain. The record originates from a study of shared clonotypes between healthy human individuals. Germline CDR1 is MNHEY and CDR2 is SMNVEV (reference sequence). The length of the CDR3 is 16 residues. The V gene lost 7 bases and the J gene lost 2 bases, with 18 bases spanning the gap. The repertoire was sequenced with immunoSEQ multiplex PCR; TCRdb's copy has only in-frame clones and lacks some. The table has around 180,000 clones, roughly 93% seen once; the top ten hold 0.067%. This sequence originates from a woman in her 30s in good health. The sequenced material came from naive CD4+ T cells sorted from blood. The subset here: CD45RA+ positively selected. The chain joins TRBV27 to TRBJ1-5; possible D gene TRBD1, 5 bases. CDR3 sequence reads: CASKGPGTGGNQPQHF. The CDR3 DNA reads TGTGCCAGCAAAGGGCCGGGGACGGGTGGCAATCAGCCCCAGCATTTT.